A selection of T cell receptor beta chains follows, all from one sample in a study of blood T cell repertoires in COVID-19. TCRdb's table, derived via immunoSEQ multiplex PCR, lists solely in-frame clones and lacks some. Here the sample spans over 200,000 clones, roughly 87% being singletons. The sequencing input was PBMCs or T cells enriched from blood (not recorded which). These receptors originate from a man younger than 40 who had recovered from COVID-19. Each CDR3 is given with its conserved first and last residue. Fields, in order: J gene, clone size, D gene, V gene, CDR3 protein, CDR3 DNA. A D gene is named only where the DNA matches it firmly. Clone size, where shown, is once, few, many, or a class for clones that have expanded.

TRBJ2-2 | . | . | TRBV7-9 | CASSFNYPGELFF | TGTGCCAGCAGCTTTAATTATCCCGGGGAGCTGTTTTTT
TRBJ2-7 | few | TRBD2 | TRBV29-1 | CSFRAGGPGYEQYF | TGCAGCTTCAGAGCGGGGGGGCCTGGGTACGAGCAGTACTTC
TRBJ1-4 | . | TRBD1 | TRBV6-5 | CAIQGNEKLFF | TGTGCCATACAGGGGAATGAAAAACTGTTTTTT
TRBJ2-6 | . | . | TRBV19 | CASGTRTVSGANVLTF | TGTGCCAGTGGGACTCGAACCGTCTCTGGGGCCAACGTCCTGACTTTC
TRBJ1-1 | . | TRBD1 | TRBV5-4 | CASSYGQGAEAFF | TGTGCCAGCAGCTACGGACAGGGCGCTGAAGCTTTCTTT
TRBJ1-2 | . | TRBD1 | TRBV28 | CASSRDRVNGYTF | TGTGCCAGCAGTCGGGACAGGGTTAATGGCTACACCTTC
TRBJ1-2 | . | . | TRBV27 | CASCRMGARGPNYGYTF | TGTGCCAGCTGCCGTATGGGAGCCAGGGGACCTAACTATGGCTACACCTTC
TRBJ1-5 | . | . | TRBV5-4 | CASSLAGGEPQHF | TGTGCCAGCAGCTTGGCCGGAGGGGAGCCCCAGCATTTT
TRBJ2-1 | . | . | TRBV6-1 | CASSEAAAGSNEQFF | TGTGCCAGCAGTGAGGCAGCGGCGGGGTCGAATGAGCAGTTCTTC
TRBJ2-5 | . | TRBD1 | TRBV7-2 | CASSLTGGETQYF | TGTGCCAGCAGCTTGACAGGGGGAGAGACCCAGTACTTC
TRBJ1-1 | . | . | TRBV3-1/TRBV3-2 | CASSRGVMNTEAFF | TGTGCCAGCAGCCGGGGAGTCATGAACACTGAAGCTTTCTTT
TRBJ1-2 | . | . | TRBV19 | CASSYPPMGAPYGYTF | TGTGCCAGTAGCTACCCCCCAATGGGGGCCCCCTATGGCTACACCTTC
TRBJ1-3 | . | . | TRBV2 | CASSKTWEGGNTIYF | TGTGCCAGCAGCAAAACGTGGGAGGGTGGAAACACCATATATTTT
TRBJ1-3 | . | . | TRBV5-1 | CASHPGTGNTIYF | TGCGCCAGCCATCCGGGAACTGGAAACACCATATATTTT
TRBJ2-3 | . | . | TRBV10-3 | CAISTGGQGDTQYF | TGTGCCATCAGTACGGGGGGCCAGGGAGATACGCAGTATTTT
TRBJ2-2 | once | TRBD2 | TRBV19 | CASSTAGGNTGELFF | TGTGCCAGTAGTACCGCGGGGGGAAACACCGGGGAGCTGTTTTTT
TRBJ2-7 | . | . | TRBV5-1 | CASSSRLNSYEQYF | TGCGCCAGCAGCTCCCGTCTTAACTCCTACGAGCAGTACTTC
TRBJ2-1 | . | TRBD2 | TRBV7-9 | CASTLLAGVGEFF | TGTGCCAGCACCTTATTAGCGGGAGTAGGGGAGTTCTTC
TRBJ1-1 | few | . | TRBV9 | CASSVDGHINTEAFF | TGTGCCAGCAGCGTAGATGGACACATCAACACTGAAGCTTTCTTT
TRBJ2-5 | . | . | TRBV6-5 | CASSYAGQTQETQYF | TGTGCCAGCAGTTACGCGGGGCAGACACAAGAGACCCAGTACTTC
TRBJ2-3 | . | TRBD2 | TRBV5-1 | CASSLFSPRNSGSTRTSTDTQYF | TGCGCCAGCAGCTTGTTTTCCCCCCGGAATAGCGGGAGTACTCGAACTAGCACAGATACGCAGTATTTT
TRBJ1-3 | . | . | TRBV6-5 | CASSYSAGASGNTIYF | TGTGCCAGCAGTTACTCTGCTGGGGCTTCTGGAAACACCATATATTTT
TRBJ2-7 | . | TRBD1 | TRBV5-1 | CASSLAAGTGSYEQYF | TGCGCCAGCAGCTTGGCCGCCGGGACAGGTAGCTACGAGCAGTACTTC
TRBJ1-2 | once | . | TRBV10-3 | CAISEGGRSANYGYTF | TGTGCCATCAGTGAAGGCGGCCGCTCAGCTAACTATGGCTACACCTTC
TRBJ2-5 | . | TRBD2 | TRBV7-2 | CASSLGVGTSITQETQYF | TGTGCCAGCAGCCTAGGAGTCGGGACTAGCATTACCCAAGAGACCCAGTACTTC
TRBJ2-7 | . | TRBD2 | TRBV4-3 | CASSQDWLADSYEQYF | TGCGCCAGCAGCCAAGATTGGCTAGCGGACTCCTACGAGCAGTACTTC